This entry features one T cell receptor beta chain sequence. Its antigen is unknown. The entry originates in a study of T-cell reconstitution after alpha-beta-depleted transplantation in children. Study-wide results and caveats: High day-60 TCRbeta diversity in some patients came from surviving recipient T cells and thymic progenitors. Hyperexpanded clones declined; after one year, newly produced T cells mostly supplied diversity. Expanded graft clones, several hundred of them, were reportedly the source of alpha-beta T cells about two months after transplant.

Germline assignment: CDR1 SGHDN and CDR2 FVKESK. The trim removed 2 bases at V and 3 bases at J, leaving 9 bases unmatched. CDR3 length: 16 residues. The authors prepared the TCRbeta library with unique molecular identifiers. TCRdb re-analysed the PCR reads in MiXCR, keeping a single row per CDR3 protein. Of 450,000 to 600,000 distinct CDR3 sequences in the sample, 13% were seen once. The TCR comes from a male patient aged 10-17 years who had a stem cell transplant for acute myeloid leukemia, so the T cells may come from the graft donor. Specimen: PBMCs, mostly from graft donor cells, collected 360 days after TCRalphabeta/CD19-depleted stem cell transplant. The J gene is TRBJ2-7, the V gene TRBV14; 8 bases line up with TRBD2. The CDR3 protein is CASSQKRAGRDYEQYF. DNA of the CDR3: TGTGCCAGCAGCCAAAAAAGAGCCGGGAGGGACTACGAGCAGTACTTC.